This TCR beta chain was sequenced during a study of cytomegalovirus exposure and HLA in healthy donors. It was with 60 Vbeta and 13 Jbeta primers that the PCR ran. The data were produced by immunoSEQ multiplex PCR, yet TCRdb's version contains in-frame clones alone and is incomplete. The table includes 100,000 to 150,000 clones, 76% detected once. This TCR was sampled from a man over 45 in good health and CMV-seronegative. The sample consisted of PBMCs.

The CDR3 is CAISGLAGGLAGVFHEQYF. The CDR3, as DNA: TGTGCCATCAGTGGTCTCGCAGGAGGGCTAGCGGGGGTTTTCCACGAGCAGTACTTC. The chain couples TRBV10-3 to TRBJ2-7, with 10 bases aligning to TRBD2. The length of the CDR3 is 19 residues. The V and J ends lost 4 bases and 5 bases, in that order; junction bases with no gene match: 20. Germline CDR1 and CDR2: ENHRY and SYGVKD.